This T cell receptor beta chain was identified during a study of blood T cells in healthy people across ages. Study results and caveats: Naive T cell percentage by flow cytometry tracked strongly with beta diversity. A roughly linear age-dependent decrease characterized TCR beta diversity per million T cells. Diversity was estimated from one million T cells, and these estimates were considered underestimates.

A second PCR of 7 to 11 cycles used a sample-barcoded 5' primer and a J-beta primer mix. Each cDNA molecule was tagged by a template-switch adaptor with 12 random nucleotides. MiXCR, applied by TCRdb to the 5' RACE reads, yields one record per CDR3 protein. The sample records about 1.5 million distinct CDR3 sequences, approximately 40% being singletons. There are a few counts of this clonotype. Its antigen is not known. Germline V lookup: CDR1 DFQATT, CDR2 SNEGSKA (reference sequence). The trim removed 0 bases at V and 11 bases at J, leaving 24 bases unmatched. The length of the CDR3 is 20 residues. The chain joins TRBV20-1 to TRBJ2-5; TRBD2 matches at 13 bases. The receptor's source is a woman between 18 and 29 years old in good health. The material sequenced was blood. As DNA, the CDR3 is TGCAGTGCTAGAGACGTGGGGACTAGCGGGAAAAAGAGGTCGGACAATGAGCAGTACTTC. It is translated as CSARDVGTSGKKRSDNEQYF.